The T cell receptor (beta chain) described here comes from a study of blood T cell repertoires in COVID-19. The CDR3 consists of 16 residues. V shed 3 bases, J shed 2 bases, and the junction held 4 bases outside the gene matches. Looked up from germline, CDR1 is LNHNV and CDR2 is YYDKDF (reference sequence). Per the original methods: Researchers report that nucleated cell counts were estimated from reference gene primer amplification. Method: immunoSEQ multiplex PCR; TCRdb's copy keeps in-frame clones and lacks some. V and J calls plus clone size are reproduced from that table; the DNA served to infer D and trimming. The sample lists hundreds of thousands of clones; around 82% were seen once.

The V and J genes are TRBV15 and TRBJ2-1; 10 nucleotides align to TRBD2. This sequence originates from a woman of 80 years or more with active or convalescent COVID-19. The specimen sequenced was peripheral blood. CDR3 in DNA: TGTGCCACCAGCAGCCGGACTAGCGGAGCCTACAATGAGCAGTTCTTC. It codes for CATSSRTSGAYNEQFF.